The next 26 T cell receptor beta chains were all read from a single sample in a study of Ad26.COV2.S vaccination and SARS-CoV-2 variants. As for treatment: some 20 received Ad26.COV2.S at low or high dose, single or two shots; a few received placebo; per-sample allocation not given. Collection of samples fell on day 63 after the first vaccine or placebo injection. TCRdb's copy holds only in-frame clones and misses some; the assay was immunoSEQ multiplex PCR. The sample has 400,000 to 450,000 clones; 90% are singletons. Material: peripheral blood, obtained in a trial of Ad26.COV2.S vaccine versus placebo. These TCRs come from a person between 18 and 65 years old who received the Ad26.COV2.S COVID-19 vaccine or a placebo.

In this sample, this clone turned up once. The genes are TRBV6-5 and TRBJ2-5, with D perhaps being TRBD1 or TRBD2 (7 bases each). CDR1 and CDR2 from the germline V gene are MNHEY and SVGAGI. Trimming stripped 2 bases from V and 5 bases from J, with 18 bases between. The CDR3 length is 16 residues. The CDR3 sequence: CASSYATGQGGETQYF. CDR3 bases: TGTGCCAGCAGTTACGCGACAGGGCAGGGAGGGGAGACCCAGTACTTC.

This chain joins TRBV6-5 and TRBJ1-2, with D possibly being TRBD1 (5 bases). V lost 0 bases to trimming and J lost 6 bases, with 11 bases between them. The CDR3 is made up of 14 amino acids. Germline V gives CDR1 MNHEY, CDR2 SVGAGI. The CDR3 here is CASSYSGVKDGYTF. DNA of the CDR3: TGTGCCAGCAGTTACTCGGGGGTTAAGGATGGCTACACCTTC.

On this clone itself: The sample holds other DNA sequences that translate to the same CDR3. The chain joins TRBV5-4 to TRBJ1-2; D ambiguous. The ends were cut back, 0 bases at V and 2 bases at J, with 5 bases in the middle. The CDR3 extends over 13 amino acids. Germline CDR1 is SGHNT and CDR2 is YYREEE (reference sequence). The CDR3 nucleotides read TGTGCCAGCAGCTTGGGCGGAAACTATGGCTACACCTTC. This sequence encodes CASSLGGNYGYTF. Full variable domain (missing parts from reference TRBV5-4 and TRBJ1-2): ETGVTQSPTHLIKTRGQQVTLRCSSQSGHNTVSWYQQALGQGPQFIFQYYREEENGRGNFPPRFSGLQFPNYSSELNVNALELDDSALYLCASSLGGNYGYTFGSGTRLTVV.

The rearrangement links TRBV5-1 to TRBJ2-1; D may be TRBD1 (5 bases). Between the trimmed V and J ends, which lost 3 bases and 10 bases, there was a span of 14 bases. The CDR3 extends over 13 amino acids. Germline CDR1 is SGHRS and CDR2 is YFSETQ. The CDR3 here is CASSSDIEREQFF. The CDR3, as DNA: TGCGCCAGCAGCTCGGACATCGAACGGGAGCAGTTCTTC. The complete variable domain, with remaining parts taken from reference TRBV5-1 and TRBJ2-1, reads KAGVTQTPRYLIKTRGQQVTLSCSPISGHRSVSWYQQTPGQGLQFLFEYFSETQRNKGNFPGRFSGRQFSNSRSEMNVSTLELGDSALYLCASSSDIEREQFFGPGTRLTVL.

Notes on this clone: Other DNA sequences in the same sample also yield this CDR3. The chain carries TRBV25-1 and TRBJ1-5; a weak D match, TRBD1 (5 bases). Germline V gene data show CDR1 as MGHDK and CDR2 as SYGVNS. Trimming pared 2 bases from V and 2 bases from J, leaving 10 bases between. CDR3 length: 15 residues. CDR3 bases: TGTGCCAGCAGTGAAGGGGGGATTGGCAATCAGCCCCAGCATTTT. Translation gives CASSEGGIGNQPQHF.

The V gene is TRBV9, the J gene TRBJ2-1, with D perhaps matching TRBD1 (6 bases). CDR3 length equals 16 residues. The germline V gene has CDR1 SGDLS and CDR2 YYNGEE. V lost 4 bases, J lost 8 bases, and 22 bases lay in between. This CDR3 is CASSFRRDTLGYEQFF. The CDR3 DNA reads TGTGCCAGCAGCTTCCGTCGGGACACCCTAGGGTATGAGCAGTTCTTC.

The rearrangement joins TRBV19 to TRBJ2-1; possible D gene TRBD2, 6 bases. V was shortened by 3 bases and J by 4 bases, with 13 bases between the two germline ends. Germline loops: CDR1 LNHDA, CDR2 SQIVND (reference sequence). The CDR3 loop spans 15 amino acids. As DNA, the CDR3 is TGTGCCAGTAGTATGGACGGGAGAGGATACAATGAGCAGTTCTTC. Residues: CASSMDGRGYNEQFF.

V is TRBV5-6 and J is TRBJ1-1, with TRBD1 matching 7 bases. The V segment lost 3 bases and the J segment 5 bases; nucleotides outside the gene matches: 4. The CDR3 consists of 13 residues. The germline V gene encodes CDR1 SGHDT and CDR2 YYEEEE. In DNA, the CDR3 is TGTGCCAGCAGCTCATCAGGGGGGACTGAAGCTTTCTTT. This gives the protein CASSSSGGTEAFF.

The CDR3 spells CASSLGTASYEQYF. CDR3 in DNA: TGCGCCAGCAGCTTGGGGACAGCCTCCTACGAGCAGTACTTC. This chain uses TRBV5-1 with TRBJ2-7, with D possibly TRBD1 on 6 matching bases. Trimming cost V 0 bases and J 0 bases, with 7 bases left between them. The germline V gene has CDR1 SGHRS and CDR2 YFSETQ. The CDR3 consists of 14 residues. The full variable domain, its missing parts supplied by reference TRBV5-1 and TRBJ2-7, is KAGVTQTPRYLIKTRGQQVTLSCSPISGHRSVSWYQQTPGQGLQFLFEYFSETQRNKGNFPGRFSGRQFSNSRSEMNVSTLELGDSALYLCASSLGTASYEQYFGPGTRLTVT.

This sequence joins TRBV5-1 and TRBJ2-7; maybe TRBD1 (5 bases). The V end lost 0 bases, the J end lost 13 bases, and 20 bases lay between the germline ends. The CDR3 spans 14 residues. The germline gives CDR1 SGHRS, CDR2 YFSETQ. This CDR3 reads CASSLGPLGGHRYF. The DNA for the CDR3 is TGCGCCAGCAGCTTGGGACCATTGGGCGGACATCGATACTTC.

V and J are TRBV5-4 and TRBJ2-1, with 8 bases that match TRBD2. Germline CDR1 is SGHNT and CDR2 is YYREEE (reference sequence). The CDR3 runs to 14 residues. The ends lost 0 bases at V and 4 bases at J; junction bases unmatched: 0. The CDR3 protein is CASSLASGYNEQFF. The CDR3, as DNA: TGTGCCAGCAGCTTGGCTAGCGGGTACAATGAGCAGTTCTTC.

The CDR3 DNA reads as TGTGCCAGCAGCCAGGGACTTCCCACCTACAATGAGCAGTTCTTC. As protein: CASSQGLPTYNEQFF. This rearrangement joins TRBV7-6 to TRBJ2-1; maybe TRBD2 (6 bases). Germline assignment: CDR1 SGHVS and CDR2 FNYEAQ. This CDR3 spans 15 amino acids. Trimming shortened V by 5 bases and J by 2 bases, and 13 bases separated the two germline ends.

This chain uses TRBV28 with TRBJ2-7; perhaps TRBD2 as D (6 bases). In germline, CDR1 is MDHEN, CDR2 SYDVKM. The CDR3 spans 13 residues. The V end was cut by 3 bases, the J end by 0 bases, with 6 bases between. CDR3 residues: CASSFGGSYEQYF. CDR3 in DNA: TGTGCCAGCAGTTTCGGGGGCTCCTACGAGCAGTACTTC.

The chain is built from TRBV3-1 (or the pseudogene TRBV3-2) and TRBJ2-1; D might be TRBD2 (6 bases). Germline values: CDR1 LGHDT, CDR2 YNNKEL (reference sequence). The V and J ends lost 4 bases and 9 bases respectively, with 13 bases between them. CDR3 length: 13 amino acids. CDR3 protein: CASSLIKGGEQFF. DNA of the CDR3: TGTGCCAGCAGCCTAATTAAGGGAGGTGAGCAGTTCTTC.

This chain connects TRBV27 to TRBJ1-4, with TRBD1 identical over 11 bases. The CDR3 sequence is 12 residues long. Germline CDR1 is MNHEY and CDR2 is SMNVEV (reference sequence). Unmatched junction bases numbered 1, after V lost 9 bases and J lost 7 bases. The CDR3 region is CASGQGAEKLFF. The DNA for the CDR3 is TGTGCCAGTGGACAGGGGGCTGAAAAACTGTTTTTT. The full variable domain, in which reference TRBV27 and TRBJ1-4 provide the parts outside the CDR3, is EAQVTQNPRYLITVTGKKLTVTCSQNMNHEYMSWYRQDPGLGLRQIYYSMNVEVTDKGDVPEGYKVSRKEKRNFPLILESPSPNQTSLYFCASGQGAEKLFFGSGTQLSVL.

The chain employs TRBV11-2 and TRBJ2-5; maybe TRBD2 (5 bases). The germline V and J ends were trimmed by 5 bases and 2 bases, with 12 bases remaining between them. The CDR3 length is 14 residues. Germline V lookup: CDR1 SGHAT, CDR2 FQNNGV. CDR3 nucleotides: TGTGCCAGCAGCCTAGGACTTCCGCAAGAGACCCAGTACTTC. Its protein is CASSLGLPQETQYF.

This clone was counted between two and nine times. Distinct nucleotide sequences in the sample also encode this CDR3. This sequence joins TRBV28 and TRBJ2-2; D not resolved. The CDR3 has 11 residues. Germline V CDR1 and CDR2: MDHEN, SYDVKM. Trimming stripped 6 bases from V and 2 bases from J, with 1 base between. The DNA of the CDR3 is TGTGCCAGCAGAAACACCGGGGAGCTGTTTTTT. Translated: CASRNTGELFF. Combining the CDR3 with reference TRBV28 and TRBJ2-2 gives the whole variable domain DVKVTQSSRYLVKRTGEKVFLECVQDMDHENMFWYRQDPGLGLRLIYFSYDVKMKEKGDIPEGYSVSREKKERFSLILESASTNQTSMYLCASRNTGELFFGEGSRLTVL.

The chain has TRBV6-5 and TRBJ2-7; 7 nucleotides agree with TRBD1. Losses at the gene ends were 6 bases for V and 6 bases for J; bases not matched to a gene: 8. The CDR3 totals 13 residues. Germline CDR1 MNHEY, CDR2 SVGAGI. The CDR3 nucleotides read TGTGCCAGCAGATTCTCGACAGGGAGCGAGCAGTACTTC. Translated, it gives CASRFSTGSEQYF.

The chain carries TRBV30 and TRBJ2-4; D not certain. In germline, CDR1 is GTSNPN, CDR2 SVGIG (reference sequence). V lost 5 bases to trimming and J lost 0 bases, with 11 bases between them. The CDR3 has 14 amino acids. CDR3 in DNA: TGTGCCTGGGGTCTCAGTCTAGCCAAAAACATTCAGTACTTC. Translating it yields CAWGLSLAKNIQYF. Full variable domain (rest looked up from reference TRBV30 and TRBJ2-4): SQTIHQWPATLVQPVGSPLSLECTVEGTSNPNLYWYRQAAGRGLQLLFYSVGIGQISSEVPQNLSASRPQDRQFILSSKKLLLSDSGFYLCAWGLSLAKNIQYFGAGTRLSVL.

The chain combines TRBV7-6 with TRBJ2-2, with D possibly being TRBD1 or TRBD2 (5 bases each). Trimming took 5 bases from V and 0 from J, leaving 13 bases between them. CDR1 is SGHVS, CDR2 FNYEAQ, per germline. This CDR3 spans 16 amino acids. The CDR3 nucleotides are TGTGCCAGCAGCCCCGTGGGGGTGACGAACACCGGGGAGCTGTTTTTT. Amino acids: CASSPVGVTNTGELFF.

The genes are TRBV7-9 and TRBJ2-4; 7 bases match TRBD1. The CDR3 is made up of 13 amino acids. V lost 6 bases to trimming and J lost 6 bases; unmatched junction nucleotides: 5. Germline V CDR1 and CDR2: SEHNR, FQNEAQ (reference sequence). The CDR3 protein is CASSPGQRNIQYF. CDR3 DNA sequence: TGTGCCAGCAGTCCGGGACAGAGAAACATTCAGTACTTC.

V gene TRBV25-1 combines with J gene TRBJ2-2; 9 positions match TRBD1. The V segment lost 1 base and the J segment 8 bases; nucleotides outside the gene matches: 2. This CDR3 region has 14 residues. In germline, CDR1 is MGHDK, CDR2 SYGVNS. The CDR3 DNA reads TGTGCCAGCAGTGAATGGGGGACAGGGGGGGAGCTGTTTTTT. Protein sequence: CASSEWGTGGELFF.

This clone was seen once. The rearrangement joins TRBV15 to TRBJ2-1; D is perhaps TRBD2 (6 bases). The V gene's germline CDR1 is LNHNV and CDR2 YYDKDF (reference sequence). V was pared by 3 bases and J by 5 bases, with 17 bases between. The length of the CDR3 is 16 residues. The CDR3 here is CATSSPMEGRNNEQFF. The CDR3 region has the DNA TGTGCCACCAGCAGTCCCATGGAGGGGAGAAACAATGAGCAGTTCTTC.

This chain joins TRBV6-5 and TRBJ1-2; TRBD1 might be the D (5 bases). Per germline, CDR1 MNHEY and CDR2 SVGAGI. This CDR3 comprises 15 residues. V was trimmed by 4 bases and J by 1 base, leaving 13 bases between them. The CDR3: CASSSLDSINYGYTF. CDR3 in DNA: TGTGCCAGCAGTTCTCTCGACAGTATTAACTATGGCTACACCTTC.

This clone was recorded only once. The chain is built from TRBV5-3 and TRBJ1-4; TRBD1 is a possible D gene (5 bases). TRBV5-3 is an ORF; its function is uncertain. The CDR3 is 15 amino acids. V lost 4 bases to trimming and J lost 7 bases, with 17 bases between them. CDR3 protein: CARSTHRGGREKLFF. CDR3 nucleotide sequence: TGTGCCAGAAGCACCCATAGGGGAGGACGTGAAAAACTGTTTTTT.

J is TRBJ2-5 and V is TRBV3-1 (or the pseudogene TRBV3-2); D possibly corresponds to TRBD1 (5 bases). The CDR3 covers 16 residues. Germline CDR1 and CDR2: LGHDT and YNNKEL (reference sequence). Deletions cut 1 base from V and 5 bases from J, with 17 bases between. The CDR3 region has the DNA TGTGCCAGCAGCCAAGGATTCGGCGCCAGGGTGGAGACCCAGTACTTC. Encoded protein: CASSQGFGARVETQYF.